Listed here are 14 T cell receptor beta chains from one sample, sequenced in a study of blood T cell repertoires in COVID-19. TCRdb's copy holds only in-frame clones and misses some; the assay was immunoSEQ multiplex PCR. The table lists 360,000 or so clones, around 86% of them singletons. Sequencing was done on a sample of PBMCs or T cells enriched from blood (not recorded which). These receptors were taken from a woman between 50 and 59 years old who had recovered from COVID-19.

The chain carries TRBV3-1 (or the pseudogene TRBV3-2) and TRBJ2-7; no reliable D call. From germline, CDR1 is LGHDT and CDR2 YNNKEL (reference sequence). The CDR3 has 13 amino acids. The V end was cut by 4 bases, the J end by 6 bases, with 13 bases between. The DNA for the CDR3 is TGTGCCAGCAGCCCCCTCGGGTCGGCCGAGCAGTACTTC. Residues: CASSPLGSAEQYF.

The gene calls are TRBV6-5 and TRBJ1-5, with 10 bases aligning to TRBD1. The length of the CDR3 is 14 residues. Looked up from germline, CDR1 is MNHEY and CDR2 is SVGAGI. After removal of 7 bases from V and 6 bases from J, the junction contained 6 bases not matched to a gene. CDR3 nucleotides: TGTGCCAGCAAGGAGGGACAGGGGTTTCAGCCCCAGCATTTT. This encodes CASKEGQGFQPQHF.

The table lists this clone with a count of one. The rearrangement uses TRBV19 and TRBJ1-1; TRBD1 might be the D (5 bases). From germline, CDR1 is LNHDA and CDR2 SQIVND (reference sequence). The CDR3 spans 12 residues. V was cut by 8 bases and J by 5 bases, with 12 bases left in between. Here the CDR3 DNA reads TGTGCCAGTGGGGGGTCGAGGACTGAAGCTTTCTTT. It specifies CASGGSRTEAFF.

This chain connects TRBV4-1 to TRBJ2-3, with D perhaps TRBD1 (5 bases). V was clipped by 4 bases and J by 0 bases, with 14 bases between them. This CDR3 comprises 16 residues. Germline loops: CDR1 MGHRA, CDR2 YSYEKL. The CDR3 region has the DNA TGCGCCAGCAGCCGAGACAGTTCCCTTAGCACAGATACGCAGTATTTT. Encoded protein: CASSRDSSLSTDTQYF.

The chain uses TRBV7-9 and TRBJ2-5; tentatively, D is TRBD2 (7 bases). This CDR3 has 14 amino acids. V was shortened by 5 bases and J by 2 bases, with 12 bases between the two germline ends. Germline V lookup: CDR1 SEHNR, CDR2 FQNEAQ (reference sequence). The CDR3 DNA is TGTGCCAGCAGCCAAAGGGGGGGTCAAGAGACCCAGTACTTC. It yields the protein CASSQRGGQETQYF.

This clone was recorded once. The J gene is TRBJ2-5, the V gene TRBV5-4; 7 nucleotides agree with TRBD2. V lost 5 bases to trimming and J lost 5 bases; unmatched junction nucleotides: 12. In germline, CDR1 is SGHNT, CDR2 YYREEE (reference sequence). The CDR3 is 15 residues long. The CDR3 is CASSSERPSGETQYF. The CDR3 DNA is TGTGCCAGCAGTTCAGAGCGCCCTAGCGGCGAGACCCAGTACTTC.

In nucleotides, the CDR3 is TGCGCCAGCAGCTGGACTAAGTGGGACGAGCAGTACTTC. It yields the protein CASSWTKWDEQYF. The rearrangement joins TRBV5-1 to TRBJ2-7; maybe TRBD2 (6 bases). Germline V CDR1 and CDR2: SGHRS, YFSETQ. This CDR3 is built from 13 residues. V lost 3 bases and J lost 5, with 12 bases in between.

The rearrangement joins TRBV6-2 or TRBV6-3 to TRBJ2-7, with 14 bases matching TRBD2. Germline V gives CDR1 MNHEY, CDR2 SVGEGT. The CDR3 extends over 16 amino acids. The junction had 4 bases not matched to a gene; V was cut back by 2 bases and J by 4 bases. The CDR3 sequence is CASSYAGTSGGYEQYF. CDR3 DNA sequence: TGTGCCAGCAGTTACGCGGGGACTAGCGGGGGATACGAGCAGTACTTC.

The rearrangement joins TRBV4-2 to TRBJ1-5, with TRBD1 identical over 7 bases. From germline, CDR1 is LGHNA and CDR2 YNFKEQ. The CDR3 loop spans 16 amino acids. V trimming: 0 bases; J trimming: 4 bases; junction bases outside the gene matches: 6. CDR3 residues: CASSQEGGQRNQPQHF. The CDR3 bases are TGTGCCAGCAGCCAAGAAGGGGGCCAGAGGAATCAGCCCCAGCATTTT.

The chain uses TRBV6-1 and TRBJ2-7; 7 bases match TRBD1. This CDR3 contains 14 residues. CDR1 MNHNS and CDR2 SASEGT come from the germline V gene. The J segment lost 3 bases and the V segment lost 3 bases, leaving 5 bases of the junction unmatched. CDR3 nucleotides: TGTGCCAGCAGTGATTGGACAGGTAGCTACGAGCAGTACTTC. Its translation is CASSDWTGSYEQYF.

This clone was observed a few times. The rearrangement uses TRBV30 and TRBJ2-1; TRBD2 agrees at 9 bases. From germline, CDR1 is GTSNPN and CDR2 SVGIG (reference sequence). The J segment lost 7 bases and the V segment lost 6 bases, leaving 10 bases of the junction unmatched. The CDR3 runs to 14 residues. CDR3: CACMLAGWGNEQFF. The DNA for the CDR3 is TGTGCCTGCATGCTAGCGGGATGGGGAAATGAGCAGTTCTTC.

Only a few counts were recorded for this clone. This chain connects TRBV7-9 to TRBJ1-1; maybe TRBD1 (5 bases). Per germline, CDR1 SEHNR and CDR2 FQNEAQ (reference sequence). Trimming stripped 2 bases from V and 8 bases from J, with 15 bases between. The CDR3 runs 14 residues. The CDR3 nucleotides are TGTGCCAGCAGCTTAAGGGCAGGGAACAGCGAAGCTTTCTTT. Residues: CASSLRAGNSEAFF.

The chain has TRBV14 and TRBJ1-3; D is unresolved. The CDR3 contains 14 residues. CDR1 is SGHDN, CDR2 FVKESK, per germline. Deletions cut 3 bases from V and 0 bases from J, with 6 bases between. The CDR3 DNA sequence: TGTGCCAGCAGCCACGACATCTCTGGAAACACCATATATTTT. Protein sequence: CASSHDISGNTIYF. Full variable domain (outside the CDR3, taken from reference TRBV14 and TRBJ1-3): EAGVTQFPSHSVIEKGQTVTLRCDPISGHDNLYWYRRVMGKEIKFLLHFVKESKQDESGMPNNRFLAERTGGTYSTLKVQPAELEDSGVYFCASSHDISGNTIYFGEGSWLTVV.

The rearrangement uses TRBV20-1 and TRBJ1-1; D is undetermined. Germline V lookup: CDR1 DFQATT, CDR2 SNEGSKA (reference sequence). The CDR3 is made up of 11 amino acids. V lost 2 bases and J 8 bases, leaving 9 bases between the germline ends. CDR3 in DNA: TGCAGTGCTAGACCGAGCGGGGAAGCTTTCTTT. It encodes CSARPSGEAFF.